This T cell receptor beta chain was documented in a study of OX40 agonist ivuxolimab in advanced cancers. Some background on the complete study: The costimulatory receptor OX40 (CD134) was targeted by ivuxolimab, a fully human IgG2 agonistic monoclonal antibody. Partial responses occurred in three dose-escalation patients, of whom one had hepatocellular carcinoma and two had cutaneous melanoma. Patients were allowed to have had prior anti-PD-1, anti-PD-L1 or anti-CTLA-4 therapy, and roughly two fifths of the dose-escalation patients had been treated with checkpoint inhibitors. The purpose of peripheral TCRbeta sequencing was to test whether ivuxolimab changed TCR sequence diversity and led to clonal T-cell expansion. Of the approximately 50 dose-escalation patients, hepatocellular carcinoma was present in approximately 20, melanoma in around 15, renal cell carcinoma in 9 and head and neck cancer in 9. The paper reports the monotherapy dose-escalation portion (N of about 52 patients) of the phase I ivuxolimab trial. The dose-escalation cohort was 80% to 90% male with a mean age of roughly 62 years, ranging from roughly 20 to 80. Intravenous ivuxolimab was administered to patients every 2 weeks at six dose levels: 0.01, 0.1, 0.3, 1.5, 3 and 10 mg/kg.

The trial excluded patients who had a history of autoimmune disease or who were on systemic immunosuppression. Peripheral blood for TCR sequencing was collected from all dose cohorts at baseline, on cycle 4 day 1, and on cycle 7 day 1. The samples were taken from a phase I, first-in-human, multicenter, open-label dose-escalation trial of ivuxolimab. Adults with locally advanced or metastatic melanoma, renal cell carcinoma, hepatocellular carcinoma or head and neck squamous cell carcinoma were enrolled in the trial. Before TCR sequencing, CD4+ T cells and CD8+ T cells from peripheral blood were sorted into separate populations. Trimming takes 7 bases off V and 7 bases off J; junction bases not matched to a gene: 10. Per the germline V gene, MDHEN is the CDR1 and SYDVKM is the CDR2. Spanning cysteine to phenylalanine, the CDR3 consists of 14 amino acids. Only CDR3 DNA remains: 42 bases, in frame from the first base.

This clone showed up just once. Its antigen remains undetermined. Base-call qualities are not available, and no considerably larger clone is one nucleotide away. For sequencing of the TCRbeta CDR3 region, genomic DNA was extracted from the sorted cells. The immunoSEQ Assay was used to sequence the TCRbeta CDR3 regions. TCRdb limited this immuneACCESS table to in-frame rearrangements with V and J called. A share of clones is missing; checked studies link under half to unresolved V genes, and the rest is unexplained. This sample gives 55,000 to 80,000 clones in total; over 75% of them show up just once. 5.5% of the sample comes from the top ten. Study-level results and caveats: After ivuxolimab, CD8+ T cells had more expanded clones than CD4+ T cells on average. Clonal expansion of both CD4+ and CD8+ blood T cells was observed from baseline to week 6 at doses 0.1 to 3.0 mg/kg. Low levels of normalized T-cell clonal expansion were also shown by some nonresponding patients. In the 0.1-3.0 mg/kg groups, partial responders were among the patients with the lowest normalized peripheral clonal expansion, particularly in CD8+ T cells. The antigen specificity of the clonally expanded peripheral T cells was not determined.

This chain is built from TRBV28 and TRBJ1-1; TRBD1 aligns with 9 central bases. Sample: CD4+ or CD8+ T cells sorted from blood, taken in a trial of the OX40 agonist ivuxolimab. The TCR comes from an adult with an advanced solid tumor such as melanoma, head and neck, liver or kidney cancer. CDR3 loop: CASTITGGDNEAFF. The sequenced DNA: TGTGCCAGCACCATTACAGGGGGCGATAATGAAGCTTTCTTT. Outside the CDR3, residues come from the reference TRBV28 and TRBJ1-1 proteins, so the full variable domain is: DVKVTQSSRYLVKRTGEKVFLECVQDMDHENMFWYRQDPGLGLRLIYFSYDVKMKEKGDIPEGYSVSREKKERFSLILESASTNQTSMYLCASTITGGDNEAFFGQGTRLTVV.